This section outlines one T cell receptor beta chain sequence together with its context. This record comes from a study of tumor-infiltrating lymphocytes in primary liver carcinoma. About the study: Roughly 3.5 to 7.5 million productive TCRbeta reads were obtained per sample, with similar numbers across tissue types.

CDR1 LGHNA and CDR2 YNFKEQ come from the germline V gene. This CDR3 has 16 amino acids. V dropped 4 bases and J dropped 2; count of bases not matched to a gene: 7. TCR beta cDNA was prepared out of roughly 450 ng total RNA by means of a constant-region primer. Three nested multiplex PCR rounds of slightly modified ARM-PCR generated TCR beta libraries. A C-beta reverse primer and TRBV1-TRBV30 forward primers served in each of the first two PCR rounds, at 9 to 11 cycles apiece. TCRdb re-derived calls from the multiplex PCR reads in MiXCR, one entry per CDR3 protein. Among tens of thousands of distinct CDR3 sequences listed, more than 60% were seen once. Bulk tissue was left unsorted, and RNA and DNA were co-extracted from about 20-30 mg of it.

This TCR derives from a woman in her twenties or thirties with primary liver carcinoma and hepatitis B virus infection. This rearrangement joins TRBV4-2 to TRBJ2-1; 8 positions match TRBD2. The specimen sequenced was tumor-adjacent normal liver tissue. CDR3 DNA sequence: TGTGCCAGCAGCCGAGATGGCGGGGGGCCCTACAATGAGCAGTTCTTC. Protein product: CASSRDGGGPYNEQFF.